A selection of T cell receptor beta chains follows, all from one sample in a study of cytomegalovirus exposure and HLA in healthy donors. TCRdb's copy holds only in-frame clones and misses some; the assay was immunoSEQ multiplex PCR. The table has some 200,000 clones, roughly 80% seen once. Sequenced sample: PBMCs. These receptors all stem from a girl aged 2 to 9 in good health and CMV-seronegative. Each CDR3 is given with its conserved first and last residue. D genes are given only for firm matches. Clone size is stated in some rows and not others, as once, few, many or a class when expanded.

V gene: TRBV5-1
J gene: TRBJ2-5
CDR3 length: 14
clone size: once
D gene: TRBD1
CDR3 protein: CASSGTGGQETQYF
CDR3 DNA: TGCGCCAGCAGCGGGACAGGGGGCCAAGAGACCCAGTACTTC

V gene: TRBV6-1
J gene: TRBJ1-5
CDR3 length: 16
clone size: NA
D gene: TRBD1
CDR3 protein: CASSVADRTSNQPQHF
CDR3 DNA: TGTGCCAGCAGTGTGGCGGACAGGACTAGCAATCAGCCCCAGCATTTT

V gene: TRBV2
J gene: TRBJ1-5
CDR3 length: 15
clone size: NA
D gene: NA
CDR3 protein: CASSDALLSGQPQHF
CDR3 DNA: TGTGCCAGCAGTGACGCGTTGTTGTCAGGGCAGCCCCAGCATTTT

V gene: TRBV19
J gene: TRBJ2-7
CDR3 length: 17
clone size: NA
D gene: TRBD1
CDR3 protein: CASSFSPFGTGAYEQYF
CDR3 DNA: TGTGCCAGTAGTTTTTCCCCCTTCGGGACAGGGGCCTACGAGCAGTACTTC

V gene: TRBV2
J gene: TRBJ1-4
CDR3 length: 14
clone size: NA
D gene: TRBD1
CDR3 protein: CASIRDRVSEKLFF
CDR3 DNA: TGTGCCAGCATTAGGGACAGGGTCTCCGAAAAACTGTTTTTT

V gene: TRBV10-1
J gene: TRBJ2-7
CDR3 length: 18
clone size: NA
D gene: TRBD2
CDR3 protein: CASSSGSGGYSSPGEQYF
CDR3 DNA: TGCGCCAGCAGCAGTGGTAGCGGGGGGTATTCCTCTCCGGGCGAGCAGTACTTC

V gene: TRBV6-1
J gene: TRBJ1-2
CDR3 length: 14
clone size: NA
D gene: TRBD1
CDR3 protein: CASRTGQGIYGYTF
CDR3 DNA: TGTGCCAGCAGAACCGGACAGGGGATCTATGGCTACACCTTC

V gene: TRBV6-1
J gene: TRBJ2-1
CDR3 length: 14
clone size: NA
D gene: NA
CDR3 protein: CASRALASHNEQFF
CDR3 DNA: TGTGCCAGCAGAGCACTAGCTAGCCACAATGAGCAGTTCTTC

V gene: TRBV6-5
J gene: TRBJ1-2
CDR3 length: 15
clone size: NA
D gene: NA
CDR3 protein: CASRENSGTSYGYTF
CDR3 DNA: TGTGCCAGCAGAGAGAACTCCGGGACTTCCTATGGCTACACCTTC

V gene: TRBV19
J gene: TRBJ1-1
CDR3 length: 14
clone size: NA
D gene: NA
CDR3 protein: CASSIGVLNTEAFF
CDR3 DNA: TGTGCCAGTAGTATCGGGGTTTTGAACACTGAAGCTTTCTTT

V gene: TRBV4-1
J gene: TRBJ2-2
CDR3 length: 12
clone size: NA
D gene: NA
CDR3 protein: CASRHNTGELFF
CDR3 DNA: TGCGCCAGCAGACATAACACCGGGGAGCTGTTTTTT

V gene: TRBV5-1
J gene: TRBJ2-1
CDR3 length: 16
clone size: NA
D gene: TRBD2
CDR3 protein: CASSLVLGGGPNEQFF
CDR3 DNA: TGCGCCAGCAGCTTGGTTCTCGGGGGGGGGCCCAATGAGCAGTTCTTC

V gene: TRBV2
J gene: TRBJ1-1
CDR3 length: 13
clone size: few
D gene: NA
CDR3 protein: CASCSQGNTEAFF
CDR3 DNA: TGTGCCAGCTGTTCTCAGGGGAACACTGAAGCTTTCTTT

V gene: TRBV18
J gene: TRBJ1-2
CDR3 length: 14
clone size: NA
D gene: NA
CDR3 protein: CASSLNSGGNGYTF
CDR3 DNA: TGTGCCAGCTCACTGAACAGCGGGGGGAATGGCTACACCTTC

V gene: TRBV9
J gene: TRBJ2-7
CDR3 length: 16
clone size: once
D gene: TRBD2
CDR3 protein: CASSSGLAGRPYEQYF
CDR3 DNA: TGTGCCAGCAGCTCCGGACTAGCGGGGCGCCCCTACGAGCAGTACTTC

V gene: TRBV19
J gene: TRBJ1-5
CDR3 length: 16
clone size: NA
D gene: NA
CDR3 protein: CASSMRRDRSNQPQHF
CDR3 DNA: TGTGCCAGTAGTATGAGGAGGGACCGTAGCAATCAGCCCCAGCATTTT

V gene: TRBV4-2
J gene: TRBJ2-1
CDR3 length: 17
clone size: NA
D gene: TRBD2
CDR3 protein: CASSRGSSGQSAAHQFF
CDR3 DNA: TGTGCCAGCAGCCGCGGATCTAGCGGGCAGTCCGCCGCCCACCAGTTCTTC

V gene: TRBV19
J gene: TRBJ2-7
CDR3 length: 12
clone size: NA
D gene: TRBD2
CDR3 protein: CASSAGVREQYF
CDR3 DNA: TGTGCCAGTAGTGCGGGGGTTCGCGAGCAGTACTTC

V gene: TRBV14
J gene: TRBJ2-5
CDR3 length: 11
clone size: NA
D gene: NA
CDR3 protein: CASSPRKTQYF
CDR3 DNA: TGTGCCAGCAGCCCCCGTAAGACCCAGTACTTC

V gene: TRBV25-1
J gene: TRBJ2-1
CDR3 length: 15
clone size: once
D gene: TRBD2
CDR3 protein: CASSEWRGAYNEQFF
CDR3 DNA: TGTGCCAGCAGTGAATGGCGGGGGGCCTACAATGAGCAGTTCTTC

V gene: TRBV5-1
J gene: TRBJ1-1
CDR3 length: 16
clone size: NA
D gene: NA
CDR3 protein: CASSLIGGYMNTEAFF
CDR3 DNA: TGCGCCAGCAGCTTGATAGGGGGTTACATGAACACTGAAGCTTTCTTT

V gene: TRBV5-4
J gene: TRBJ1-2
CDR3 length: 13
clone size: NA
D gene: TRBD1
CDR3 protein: CASSLAQGAGYTF
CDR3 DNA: TGTGCCAGCAGCTTGGCGCAGGGGGCTGGCTACACCTTC

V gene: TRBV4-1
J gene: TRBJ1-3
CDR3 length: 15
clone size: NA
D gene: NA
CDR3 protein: CASSPEREVGNTIYF
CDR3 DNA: TGCGCCAGCAGCCCAGAACGAGAGGTTGGAAACACCATATATTTT

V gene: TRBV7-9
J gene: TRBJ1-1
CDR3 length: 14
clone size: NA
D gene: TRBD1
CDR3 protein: CASSNRDRGAEAFF
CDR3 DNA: TGTGCCAGCAGCAACCGGGACAGGGGCGCTGAAGCTTTCTTT

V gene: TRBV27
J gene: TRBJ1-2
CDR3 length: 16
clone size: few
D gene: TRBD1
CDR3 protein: CASSLGQGLTNYGYTF
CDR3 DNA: TGTGCCAGCAGCTTGGGACAGGGTTTGACTAACTATGGCTACACCTTC

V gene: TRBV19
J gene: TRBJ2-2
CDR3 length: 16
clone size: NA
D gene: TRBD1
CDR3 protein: CASSTRQGRPAGELFF
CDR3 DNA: TGTGCCAGTAGTACCCGACAGGGGCGACCAGCCGGGGAGCTGTTTTTT

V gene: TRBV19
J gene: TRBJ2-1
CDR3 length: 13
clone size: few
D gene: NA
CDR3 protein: CASTDSVNNEQFF
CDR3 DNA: TGTGCCAGTACGGATAGCGTGAACAATGAGCAGTTCTTC

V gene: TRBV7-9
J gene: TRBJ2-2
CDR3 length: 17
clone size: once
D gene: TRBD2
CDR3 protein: CASSPWTSGSNTGELFF
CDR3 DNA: TGTGCCAGCAGCCCCTGGACTAGCGGGAGTAACACCGGGGAGCTGTTTTTT